This TCR beta chain appears in the sequencing data of a study of radiation and T cells in renal cell carcinoma. The wider study: Nephrectomy followed 15 Gy stereotactic body radiation by 4 weeks. Whole-study findings and limits: Baseline intratumoral clonotype presence is unknown without pretreatment biopsies.

Data came from immunoSEQ multiplex PCR; TCRdb stores just in-frame clones and leaves some out. The sample records 150,000 to 160,000 clones, over 80% being singletons. Points on this clone: Its antigen is currently unknown.

Stated time point: blood 2 weeks post-SBRT. The treatment was: 15 Gy SBRT to primary tumor, nephrectomy 4 weeks later. The CDR3 runs 14 residues. CDR1 is SGHVS, CDR2 FNYEAQ, per germline. The ends were cut back, 1 base at V and 3 bases at J, with 10 bases in the middle. The source of this sequence is a woman between 50 and 59 years old with renal cell carcinoma. This specimen consisted of blood, obtained from a patient whose treatment included radiotherapy and nephrectomy. V usage is TRBV7-6 and J usage is TRBJ2-7; D gene unclear. CDR3 DNA: TGTGCCAGCAGCTTAGAGTCTTACAGCTACGAGCAGTACTTC. Amino acid sequence: CASSLESYSYEQYF.